Listed below are T cell receptor beta chains from one sample, sequenced in a study of molecular identifiers for immune sequencing clone quantification. TCRdb called the PCR reads again in MiXCR, with one record for every CDR3 protein. This table has some 650,000 distinct CDR3 sequences, nearly 20% appearing once. The sample consisted of naive CD8+ T cells from blood, with Jurkat cell RNA spiked in. The receptor source for this set is a human donor in good health. Some libraries in this study had Jurkat cell RNA spiked in. Both conserved end residues are part of each CDR3. Fields, in order: J gene, CDR3 length, D gene, clone size, V gene, CDR3 DNA, CDR3 protein. D genes are given only for firm matches. Clone size is given for some rows only: seen once, a few or many times, or a class if the clone is expanded.

TRBJ2-1	17	NA	many	TRBV12-3/TRBV12-4	TGTGCCAGCAGAGGGGTCCCGCTTCGCTCGGCCTACAATGAGCAGTTCTTC	CASRGVPLRSAYNEQFF
TRBJ1-1	15	NA	NA	TRBV6-2/TRBV6-3	TGTGCCAGCAGTCTTGTAGGTACACGATACACTGAAGCTTTCTTT	CASSLVGTRYTEAFF
TRBJ2-3	16	NA	many	TRBV28	TGTGCCAGCAGTACTACGACAGGTTACAAATCAGATACGCAGTATTTT	CASSTTTGYKSDTQYF
TRBJ2-3	15	NA	NA	TRBV12-3/TRBV12-4	TGTGCCAGCAGTTTCTCTCTAGCCATCGCAGATACGCAGTATTTT	CASSFSLAIADTQYF
TRBJ2-4	17	NA	few	TRBV19	TGTGCCAGTAGTATAGGCCCCACCGGGATCTTCAAAAACATTCAGTACTTC	CASSIGPTGIFKNIQYF
TRBJ2-1	14	NA	NA	TRBV6-2/TRBV6-3	TGTGCCAGCAGTTACTCAGGGTTTAGCAATGAGCAGTTCTTC	CASSYSGFSNEQFF
TRBJ2-5	15	TRBD1	many	TRBV28	TGTGCCAGCAGTTTTCGGACAGGGGGTTTGCGGACCCAGTACTTC	CASSFRTGGLRTQYF
TRBJ2-1	17	NA	NA	TRBV4-3	TGCGCCAGCAGCCAAGATCAGGCGGGTCTATCCTACAATGAGCAGTTCTTC	CASSQDQAGLSYNEQFF
TRBJ2-1	14	NA	many	TRBV5-6	TGTGCCAGCAGCTCGGGACTCCCGGGGTATGAGCAGTTCTTC	CASSSGLPGYEQFF
TRBJ1-2	12	NA	many	TRBV20-1	TGCACCCACGGTCGGGGAGACTATGGCTACACCTTC	CTHGRGDYGYTF
TRBJ2-2	12	NA	NA	TRBV29-1	TGCAGCGTTGATGTAGCGGCCGGGGAGCTGTTTTTT	CSVDVAAGELFF
TRBJ1-6	20	NA	NA	TRBV6-2/TRBV6-3	TGTGCCAGCAGTTACTCGACGAGGGAGACAACAGGGTTGGATAATTCACCCCTCCACTTT	CASSYSTRETTGLDNSPLHF
TRBJ1-1	16	NA	once	TRBV12-3/TRBV12-4	NA	CASSWATGILATEASF
TRBJ1-3	16	TRBD1	many	TRBV27	TGTGCCAGCAGGCCCGGGACAGGGATTTCTGGAAACACCATATATTTT	CASRPGTGISGNTIYF
TRBJ2-1	16	NA	many	TRBV4-3	TGCGCCAGCAGCCAAGATGCAGGGGTAACCTACAATGAGCAGTTCTTC	CASSQDAGVTYNEQFF
TRBJ2-3	17	TRBD2	many	TRBV7-2	TGTGCCAGCAGCCCAGGACTAGCGGGGCCCCTACTAGATACGCAGTATTTT	CASSPGLAGPLLDTQYF
TRBJ1-1	16	NA	many	TRBV4-3	TGCGCCAGCAGCCAAGATGAAGACAGCCCGAACACTGAAGCTTTCTTT	CASSQDEDSPNTEAFF
TRBJ2-7	14	NA	many	TRBV10-3	TGTGCCATCAGTGGAGCCGGGAGCCCCTACGAGCAGTACTTC	CAISGAGSPYEQYF
TRBJ2-2	16	NA	NA	TRBV5-3	TGTGCCAGCAGCCGCGGACAGGGACTAAACACCGGGGAGCTGTTTTTT	CASSRGQGLNTGELFF
TRBJ1-4	15	NA	many	TRBV28	TGTGCCAGCAGTTTAGTCGGGCGGAATAATGAAAAACTGTTTTTT	CASSLVGRNNEKLFF
TRBJ2-7	12	NA	many	TRBV20-1	TGCAGTGCTTTGTTCAAGCCCCTCGAGCAGTACTTC	CSALFKPLEQYF
TRBJ2-6	15	NA	few	TRBV28	TGTGCCAGCAGTTTAGATTCACCTGGGGCCAACGTCCTGACTTTC	CASSLDSPGANVLTF
TRBJ2-7	15	NA	few	TRBV20-1	TGCAGTGCTAGAGTGGTTCGGGGGCCCCTGTACGAGCAGTACTTC	CSARVVRGPLYEQYF
TRBJ2-1	14	NA	NA	TRBV7-9	TGTGCCAGCAGCTTAGTTGGGACCACCAATGAGCAGTTCTTC	CASSLVGTTNEQFF
TRBJ1-4	15	NA	many	TRBV5-1	TGCGCCAGCAAGTCAGGGGAAAGCACTAATGAAAAACTGTTTTTT	CASKSGESTNEKLFF
TRBJ1-2	12	NA	NA	TRBV19	TGTGCCAGTAGTATGGGAAAATATGGCTACACCTTC	CASSMGKYGYTF
TRBJ2-7	14	TRBD1	many	TRBV7-2	TGTGCCAGCAGCGATGAACAGGGACAGAGAGAGCAGTACTTC	CASSDEQGQREQYF
TRBJ2-3	16	TRBD2	NA	TRBV13	TGTGCCAGCAGCACTAGCGGGGCGACCCACTTAGATACGCAGTACTTT	CASSTSGATHLDTQYF
TRBJ1-2	15	TRBD1	few	TRBV7-9	TGTGCCAGCAGCCCTTGGACAGGGGCGGACTATGGCTACACCTTC	CASSPWTGADYGYTF
TRBJ2-1	17	NA	many	TRBV11-2	TGTGCCAGCAGCTCCGCCAGGACGGGGGCCTCCTACAATGAGCAGTTCTTC	CASSSARTGASYNEQFF
TRBJ2-7	17	TRBD1	many	TRBV15	TGTGCCACCAGCAGAAATCTGGGACAGGTCACTATCTACGAGCAGTACTTC	CATSRNLGQVTIYEQYF
TRBJ1-2	16	NA	few	TRBV7-9	TGTGCCAGCAGCTTAGGTGAGGGAGCAGCCGTCTATGGCTACACCTTC	CASSLGEGAAVYGYTF
TRBJ2-7	18	NA	NA	TRBV20-1	TGCAGTGCTAGAGATGTCTTCTTTAGTGCGCTAGTCTCCTACGAGCAGTACTTC	CSARDVFFSALVSYEQYF
TRBJ1-1	18	TRBD1	few	TRBV15	TGTGCCACCAGCAGAGAAGGGGGATGGACAGGGATGTACGCTGAAGCTTTCTTT	CATSREGGWTGMYAEAFF
TRBJ2-3	16	NA	many	TRBV12-3/TRBV12-4	TGTGCCAGCAGTTTCGTGACCCTTGGGTTCACAGATACGCAGTATTTT	CASSFVTLGFTDTQYF
TRBJ2-7	11	NA	few	TRBV5-4	TGTGCCAGCAGCTTGTTGGAGGAGCAGTACTTC	CASSLLEEQYF
TRBJ2-1	16	NA	NA	TRBV7-3	TGTGCCAGCAGCCAAACTGGCGGTAGCTCCTACAATGAGCAGTTCTTC	CASSQTGGSSYNEQFF
TRBJ1-5	15	TRBD1	few	TRBV10-3	TGTGCCATCAGCCACGAGACAGGGGGGAATCAGCCCCAGCATTTT	CAISHETGGNQPQHF
TRBJ1-1	12	NA	many	TRBV28	TGTGCCAGCAGTTTCGCCGACACTGAAGCTTTCTTT	CASSFADTEAFF
TRBJ2-7	12	NA	NA	TRBV30	TGTGCCTGGAGTGGAACCTCTCGGGAGCAGTACTTC	CAWSGTSREQYF
TRBJ1-1	11	NA	many	TRBV25-1	TGTGCCAGCAGTGCCGGGGATGAAGCTTTCTTT	CASSAGDEAFF
TRBJ2-2	13	NA	many	TRBV7-9	TGTGCCAGCACCCCCAGGGAGACCGGGGAGCTGTTTTTT	CASTPRETGELFF
TRBJ1-1	14	NA	many	TRBV19	TGTGCCAGTAGTTACTATGACGGGGCGACTGAAGCTTTCTTT	CASSYYDGATEAFF
TRBJ1-4	14	NA	many	TRBV7-9	TGTGCCAGCAGCTTACCCTGGGGGAATGAAAAACTGTTTTTT	CASSLPWGNEKLFF
TRBJ2-7	12	NA	many	TRBV6-1	TGTGCCAGCAGTGATTTGAGGTACGAGCAGTACTTC	CASSDLRYEQYF
TRBJ1-2	15	TRBD1	many	TRBV7-8	TGTGCCAGCAGCTCCGGGACAGGGTTTGACTATGGCTACACCTTC	CASSSGTGFDYGYTF
TRBJ2-7	13	NA	many	TRBV4-1	TGCGCCAGCAGCCAGGAAAGGTACTACGAGCAGTACTTC	CASSQERYYEQYF
TRBJ1-3	20	NA	NA	TRBV3-1	TGTGCCAGCAGCCCAACCGGTATGGGTACAACTTCGGGCTCTGGAAACACCATATATTTT	CASSPTGMGTTSGSGNTIYF